This TCR beta chain derives from a study of T cells in Graves' hyperthyroidism and ophthalmopathy. Study results and limitations: Classification by a 13 V-J model distinguished ophthalmopathy from stable hyperthyroidism. Blood held most thyroid clonotypes expanded above 0.001 frequency.

This clonotype was detected ten times or more. What it binds is unknown. The study based diagnoses on clinical symptoms, serum thyroxine and TRAb, thyroid ultrasound and orbital computed tomography. PBMCs were obtained from approximately 10 ml fresh peripheral blood. From RNA transcripts, TCR beta CDR3 regions were amplified. A set of HTBI primers served as the primers for a first-round RT-PCR of the TCR CDR3. TCRdb used MiXCR to reprocess the multiplex PCR reads, holding one entry per CDR3 protein. The sample records roughly 700,000 distinct CDR3 sequences, around 15% being singletons. The CDR3 is made up of 16 amino acids. CDR1 is MNHEY and CDR2 is SVGAGI in the germline V gene. V gave up 5 bases and J gave up 1 base; unmatched junction bases: 10.

The clonotype comes from a man in his forties or fifties with Graves' hyperthyroidism. The sequenced material came from blood. J is TRBJ1-1 and V is TRBV6-5; 7 bases map to TRBD1. CDR3 in DNA: TGTGCCAGCAGTAAACCCGGGACAGCAGAGAACACTGAAGCTTTCTTT. Translated, it gives CASSKPGTAENTEAFF.